This TCR beta chain comes out of a study of blood T cell repertoires in COVID-19. Profiling relied on immunoSEQ multiplex PCR, and the TCRdb table lists in-frame clones only, not all of them. This table has just under 150,000 clones, around 83% appearing once. The CDR3 sequence is 15 residues long. CDR1 is LNHNV, CDR2 YYDKDF, per germline (reference sequence). The J segment lost 4 bases and the V segment lost 0 bases, leaving 4 bases of the junction unmatched. This clone has just one count. The sample consisted of peripheral blood. The chain carries TRBV15 and TRBJ2-7; 9 nucleotides match TRBD1. This clonotype was sampled from a human donor with acute or convalescent COVID-19. The donor label of this sample is uncertain. CDR3 protein: CATSRDLDRGYEQYF. CDR3 DNA: TGTGCCACCAGCAGAGATTTAGACAGGGGGTACGAGCAGTACTTC.